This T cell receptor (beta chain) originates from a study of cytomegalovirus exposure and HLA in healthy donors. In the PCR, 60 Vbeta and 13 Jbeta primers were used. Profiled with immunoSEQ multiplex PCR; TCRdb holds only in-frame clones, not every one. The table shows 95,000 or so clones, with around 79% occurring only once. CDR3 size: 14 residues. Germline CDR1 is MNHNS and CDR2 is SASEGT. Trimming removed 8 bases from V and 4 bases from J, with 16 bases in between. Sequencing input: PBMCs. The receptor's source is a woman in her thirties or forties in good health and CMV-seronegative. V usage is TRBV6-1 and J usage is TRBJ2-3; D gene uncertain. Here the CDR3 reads CASSVSLTADTQYF. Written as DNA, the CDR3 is TGTGCCAGCTCGGTTTCCCTTACCGCAGATACGCAGTATTTT.